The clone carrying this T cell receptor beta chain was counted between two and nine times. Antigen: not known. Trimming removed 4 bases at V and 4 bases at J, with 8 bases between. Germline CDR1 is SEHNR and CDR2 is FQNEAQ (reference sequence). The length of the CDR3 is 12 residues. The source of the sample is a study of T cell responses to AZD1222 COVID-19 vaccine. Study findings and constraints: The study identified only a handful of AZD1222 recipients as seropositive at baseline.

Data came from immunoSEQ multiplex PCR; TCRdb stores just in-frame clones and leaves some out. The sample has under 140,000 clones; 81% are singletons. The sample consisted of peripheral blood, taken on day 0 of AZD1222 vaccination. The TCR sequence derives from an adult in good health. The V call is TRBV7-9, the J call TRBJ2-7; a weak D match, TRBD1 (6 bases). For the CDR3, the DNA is TGTGCCAGCAGCTCACAGGGTTACGAGCAGTACTTC. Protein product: CASSSQGYEQYF. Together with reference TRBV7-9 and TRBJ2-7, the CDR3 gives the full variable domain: DTGVSQNPRHKITKRGQNVTFRCDPISEHNRLYWYRQTLGQGPEFLTYFQNEAQLEKSRLLSDRFSAERPKGSFSTLEIQRTEQGDSAMYLCASSSQGYEQYFGPGTRLTVT.